A single sample gave rise to the 18 T cell receptor beta chains below, sequenced in a study of T cell repertoires in cytomegalovirus infection. Via MiXCR, TCRdb re-called the reads, giving one row per CDR3 protein. The table shows some 450,000 distinct CDR3 sequences, with around 32% occurring only once. Sequencing was carried out using PBMCs. The receptors here all came from a human donor in good health (CMV status not recorded). Some clones in this sample may be carry-over from other donors' samples.

There are many counts of this clonotype. The J gene is TRBJ2-7, the V gene TRBV6-5; TRBD2 aligns across 8 bases. Germline V gene lookup returns CDR1 MNHEY and CDR2 SVGAGI. CDR3 length equals 14 residues. V gave up 5 bases and J gave up 1 base; unmatched junction bases: 4. The CDR3: CASSPAGGSYEQYF. In nucleotides, the CDR3 is TGTGCCAGCAGTCCGGCGGGGGGATCCTACGAGCAGTACTTC.

The V and J genes are TRBV9 and TRBJ2-1; the D is unclear. Deletions cut 0 bases from V and 6 bases from J, with 7 bases between. In germline, CDR1 is SGDLS, CDR2 YYNGEE. The CDR3 length is 13 residues. CDR3 sequence (DNA): TGTGCCAGCAGCGTAGGGTTAGGCAATGAGCAGTTCTTC. As protein: CASSVGLGNEQFF.

CDR3 region: CSALGGGTNEKLFF. DNA of the CDR3: TGCAGTGCCCTGGGCGGGGGAACTAATGAAAAACTGTTTTTT. The V and J genes are TRBV20-1 and TRBJ1-4, with D perhaps matching TRBD1 (5 bases). The CDR3 runs 14 residues. V lost 6 bases, J lost 1 base, and 12 bases lay in between. Germline loops: CDR1 DFQATT, CDR2 SNEGSKA (reference sequence).

The V call is TRBV12-3 or TRBV12-4, the J call TRBJ1-1; weak D call: TRBD1 (5 bases). This CDR3 has 14 residues. Deletions cut 6 bases from V and 4 bases from J, with 15 bases between. The CDR3: CASRNTKRGTEAFF. In nucleotides, the CDR3 is TGTGCCAGCAGGAATACGAAAAGGGGCACTGAAGCTTTCTTT.

V usage is TRBV4-1 and J usage is TRBJ1-4, with 8 bases matching TRBD1. The CDR3 contains 16 residues. V trimming: 4 bases; J trimming: 8 bases; junction bases outside the gene matches: 12. The germline CDR1 and CDR2 sequences are MGHRA and YSYEKL. CDR3 coding DNA: TGCGCCAGCAGCCCAGTCCAGGACAGGGCGGGGGAAAAACTGTTTTTT. Protein: CASSPVQDRAGEKLFF.

This clonotype appeared a few times. The chain uses TRBV6-1 and TRBJ2-7, with 10 bases aligning to TRBD2. From germline, CDR1 is MNHNS and CDR2 SASEGT. The V and J ends lost 5 bases and 2 bases, in that order; junction bases with no gene match: 12. This CDR3 region has 17 residues. DNA of the CDR3: TGTGCCAGCAGTACCCCAATAGCGGGGGGCTTTACCTACGAGCAGTACTTC. Protein: CASSTPIAGGFTYEQYF.

This clonotype was counted only a few times. The rearrangement links TRBV20-1 to TRBJ1-2, with TRBD1 matching 7 bases. CDR1 and CDR2 (germline): DFQATT, SNEGSKA (reference sequence). V shed 5 bases, J shed 4 bases, and the junction held 4 bases outside the gene matches. The CDR3 length is 12 residues. CDR3 protein: CSAGGGIYGYTF. In nucleotides, the CDR3 is TGCAGTGCTGGAGGGGGCATCTATGGCTACACCTTC.

In this sample, this clonotype turned up a few times. This chain uses TRBV5-4 with TRBJ2-7; D might be TRBD2 (5 bases). CDR1 is SGHNT and CDR2 is YYREEE in the germline V gene (reference sequence). The CDR3 extends over 13 amino acids. The ends were cut back, 1 base at V and 6 bases at J, with 11 bases in the middle. CDR3 sequence reads: CASSLFLRGEQYF. CDR3 DNA sequence: TGTGCCAGCAGCTTGTTCCTTCGGGGCGAGCAGTACTTC.

The table lists this clonotype with a few counts. The chain carries TRBV19 and TRBJ1-2; possible D gene TRBD1, 6 bases. The germline CDR1 and CDR2 sequences are LNHDA and SQIVND (reference sequence). Trimming took off 7 bases at V and 8 bases at J, with 23 bases between the two ends. This CDR3 comprises 15 residues. The CDR3 DNA reads TGTGCCAGTAACCAGGGGTACGTGATCGGCGGAGGCTACACCTTC. Translation gives CASNQGYVIGGGYTF.

In regard to this clonotype: A read error may account for a junction end that differs from germline. The J gene is TRBJ2-1, the V gene TRBV7-7; unclear D gene. CDR3 length equals 13 residues. Germline values: CDR1 SSHAT, CDR2 FNYEAQ (reference sequence). This CDR3 reads CASSSGPADEQFF. The CDR3, as DNA: TGTGCTAGCAGTTCGGGCCCGGCGGATGAGCAGTTCTTC.

This clonotype has just a few counts. The chain employs TRBV5-4 and TRBJ1-1; the match to TRBD1 covers 9 bases. The V and J ends lost 0 bases and 2 bases, in that order; junction bases with no gene match: 14. The CDR3 loop spans 19 amino acids. Germline lookup yields CDR1 SGHNT and CDR2 YYREEE (reference sequence). CDR3 DNA sequence: TGTGCCAGCAGCTTGGGTGGGAGGGGGACAGGGATTGGAAACACTGAAGCTTTCTTT. Translating it yields CASSLGGRGTGIGNTEAFF. The full variable domain, its missing parts supplied by reference TRBV5-4 and TRBJ1-1, is ETGVTQSPTHLIKTRGQQVTLRCSSQSGHNTVSWYQQALGQGPQFIFQYYREEENGRGNFPPRFSGLQFPNYSSELNVNALELDDSALYLCASSLGGRGTGIGNTEAFFGQGTRLTVV.

Comment on this clonotype: The CDR3 ends on some other residue instead of the conserved phenylalanine or tryptophan, so this is likely a read error. The chain couples TRBV30 to TRBJ2-5; D is possibly TRBD2 (7 bases). Germline CDR1 GTSNPN, CDR2 SVGIG (reference sequence). CDR3 size: 14 residues. Trimming removed 4 bases from V and 7 bases from J, with 19 bases in between. The CDR3 DNA reads TGTGCCTGGAATGGGGGGGCGTTGACCGGGACCCAGTACTGC. Translated: CAWNGGALTGTQYC.

This clonotype was seen repeatedly, ten times or more. This chain joins TRBV7-9 and TRBJ1-2; a weak D match, TRBD1 (5 bases). The germline CDR1 and CDR2 sequences are SEHNR and FQNEAQ (reference sequence). This CDR3 is 12 amino acids long. The V gene lost 5 bases and the J gene lost 8 bases, with 12 bases spanning the gap. As DNA, the CDR3 is TGTGCCAGCAGCCGGGACCGCACGGGCTACACCTTC. This codes for CASSRDRTGYTF.

This clonotype was counted between two and nine times. The rearrangement links TRBV5-5 to TRBJ1-1; D remains ambiguous. The CDR3 sequence is 14 residues long. Germline V gene data show CDR1 as SGHKS and CDR2 as YYEKEE (reference sequence). Trimming pared 0 bases from V and 1 base from J, leaving 7 bases between. The CDR3 nucleotides read TGTGCCAGCAGCTTGGGAAATGAGAACACTGAAGCTTTCTTT. Protein: CASSLGNENTEAFF. Full variable domain (outside the CDR3, taken from reference TRBV5-5 and TRBJ1-1): DAGVTQSPTHLIKTRGQQVTLRCSPISGHKSVSWYQQVLGQGPQFIFQYYEKEERGRGNFPDRFSARQFPNYSSELNVNALLLGDSALYLCASSLGNENTEAFFGQGTRLTVV.

Many counts were recorded for this clonotype. The CDR3 nucleotides are TGTGCCAGCAGCTTACTTACAGGGGTGGACACTGAAGCTTTCTTT. Its translation: CASSLLTGVDTEAFF. This chain links TRBV7-6 with TRBJ1-1; 7 bases match TRBD1. Per germline, CDR1 SGHVS and CDR2 FNYEAQ. This CDR3 is 15 amino acids long. V shed 2 bases, J shed 3 bases, and the junction held 6 bases outside the gene matches.

At least ten counts were recorded for this clonotype. V and J are TRBV7-2 and TRBJ2-5; D is perhaps TRBD1 or TRBD2 (5 bases each). This CDR3 is built from 15 residues. Trimming cost V 5 bases and J 2 bases, with 15 bases left between them. Germline V gene lookup returns CDR1 SGHTA and CDR2 FQGNSA. The CDR3 DNA reads as TGTGCCAGCAGCGCAGAGGGCAGGGATCAAGAGACCCAGTACTTC. Protein product: CASSAEGRDQETQYF.

The chain couples TRBV2 to TRBJ2-2, with TRBD1 as a possible D gene (6 bases). V gave up 2 bases and J gave up 0 bases, with 7 bases separating them. CDR1 and CDR2 from the germline V gene are SNHLY and FYNNEI. The CDR3 consists of 15 residues. The CDR3 loop reads CASSEQGSNTGELFF. CDR3 DNA: TGTGCCAGCAGTGAACAGGGGTCGAACACCGGGGAGCTGTTTTTT.

This rearrangement joins TRBV6-1 to TRBJ2-1; TRBD2 is a possible D gene (7 bases). The CDR3 has 15 amino acids. V shed 6 bases and J shed 6 bases, with 18 bases lying between them. Germline CDR1 reads MNHNS; CDR2 reads SASEGT. CDR3 protein: CASRAQEGGSNEQFF. DNA of the CDR3: TGTGCCAGCAGAGCCCAAGAGGGGGGGAGCAATGAGCAGTTCTTC.